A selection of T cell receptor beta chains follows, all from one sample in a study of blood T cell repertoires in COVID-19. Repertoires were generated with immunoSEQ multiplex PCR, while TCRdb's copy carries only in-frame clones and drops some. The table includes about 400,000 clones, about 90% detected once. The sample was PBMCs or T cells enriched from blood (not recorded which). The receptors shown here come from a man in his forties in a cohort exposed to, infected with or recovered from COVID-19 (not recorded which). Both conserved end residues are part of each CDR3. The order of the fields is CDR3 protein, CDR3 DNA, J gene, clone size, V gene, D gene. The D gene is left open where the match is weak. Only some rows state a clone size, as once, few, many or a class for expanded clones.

CASSYRSGRASSIQYF,TGTGCCAGCAGTTACAGGAGCGGGAGGGCCTCGTCCATTCAGTACTTC,TRBJ2-4,.,TRBV6-5,TRBD2
CASSNNGHSSYEQYF,TGTGCCAGCAGCAATAATGGACACAGCTCCTACGAGCAGTACTTC,TRBJ2-7,.,TRBV3-1/TRBV3-2,.
CASSQLAESSYEQYF,TGCGCCAGCAGCCAATTAGCGGAAAGCTCCTACGAGCAGTACTTC,TRBJ2-7,.,TRBV4-1,.
CASSPGLAGGGSYNEQFF,TGTGCCAGCAGTCCCGGACTAGCGGGAGGTGGCTCCTACAATGAGCAGTTCTTC,TRBJ2-1,.,TRBV14,TRBD2
CASSPAGGVRIPYNEQFF,TGTGCCAGCAGCCCAGCGGGAGGAGTAAGGATCCCCTACAATGAGCAGTTCTTC,TRBJ2-1,.,TRBV11-2,TRBD2
CASSLVVADNEQFF,TGCGCCAGCAGCTTGGTGGTAGCGGATAATGAGCAGTTCTTC,TRBJ2-1,.,TRBV5-1,.
CASSSPTGQFF,TGTGCCAGCAGTTCCCCTACAGGGCAGTTCTTC,TRBJ2-1,.,TRBV6-5,.
CASSLEGAGSWEQFF,TGTGCCAGCAGCTTAGAAGGAGCGGGTAGCTGGGAGCAGTTCTTC,TRBJ2-1,.,TRBV11-2,.
CASTGTPYSGNTIYF,TGTGCCAGCACCGGGACTCCTTACTCTGGAAACACCATATATTTT,TRBJ1-3,once,TRBV28,.
CASSDESAGTGLGEKLFF,TGTGCCAGCAGTGACGAAAGCGCCGGGACAGGTCTGGGAGAAAAACTGTTTTTT,TRBJ1-4,.,TRBV6-1,TRBD1
CASSPGRDNYGYTF,TGTGCCAGCTCACCGGGCAGGGATAACTATGGCTACACCTTC,TRBJ1-2,.,TRBV18,.
CASSIQTPVPGNQPQHF,TGTGCCAGTAGTATACAGACACCCGTACCAGGGAATCAGCCCCAGCATTTT,TRBJ1-5,.,TRBV19,.
CASSRPPGGSTYEQYF,TGTGCCAGCAGCCGCCCGCCTGGAGGGTCTACCTACGAGCAGTACTTC,TRBJ2-7,.,TRBV3-1/TRBV3-2,.
CASSSPYAGINSPLHF,TGTGCCAGCAGTTCGCCCTATGCAGGGATTAATTCACCCCTCCACTTT,TRBJ1-6,.,TRBV28,.
CASNQGGQGAMVF,TGTGCCAGCAATCAGGGCGGACAGGGGGCTATGGTCTTT,TRBJ1-1,.,TRBV7-2,TRBD1
CASSRLAGRNEQFF,TGTGCCAGCAGCAGACTAGCGGGTAGGAATGAGCAGTTCTTC,TRBJ2-1,.,TRBV13,TRBD2
CSVPGGPVGYTF,TGCAGCGTCCCGGGGGGTCCTGTTGGCTACACCTTC,TRBJ1-2,.,TRBV29-1,.
CASSLDLDRGTEAFF,TGTGCCAGCAGCTTGGATCTGGACAGGGGCACTGAAGCTTTCTTT,TRBJ1-1,.,TRBV5-6,TRBD1
CASSMGTESSQFF,TGTGCCAGCAGCATGGGGACAGAATCGTCGCAGTTCTTC,TRBJ2-1,few,TRBV9,TRBD1
CASSPGYTSYEQYF,TGTGCCAGCAGCCCGGGGTATACCTCCTACGAGCAGTACTTC,TRBJ2-7,few,TRBV3-1/TRBV3-2,.
CASSQDPGGNTIYF,TGTGCCAGCAGCCAAGATCCGGGAGGTAACACCATATATTTT,TRBJ1-3,once,TRBV3-1/TRBV3-2,.
CASSLGSGGSYEQYF,TGTGCCAGCAGCTTAGGGAGCGGGGGGTCCTACGAGCAGTACTTC,TRBJ2-7,.,TRBV7-6,TRBD2
CASSLQAGGFNEQFF,TGTGCCAGCAGCTTACAGGCGGGAGGGTTTAATGAGCAGTTCTTC,TRBJ2-1,.,TRBV7-3,TRBD2
CASSMEENYGYTF,TGTGCCAGTAGTATGGAGGAAAACTATGGCTACACCTTC,TRBJ1-2,many,TRBV19,.
CASSPRLAGGLQTYEQYF,TGTGCCAGCTCACCACGGCTAGCGGGAGGGCTCCAGACCTACGAGCAGTACTTC,TRBJ2-7,few,TRBV18,TRBD2
CATRGTLNEQYF,TGTGCCACCCGAGGCACTCTCAACGAGCAGTACTTC,TRBJ2-7,.,TRBV24-1,.
CASSGDQGSDEKLFF,TGTGCCAGCAGTGGAGACCAGGGGAGCGATGAAAAACTGTTTTTT,TRBJ1-4,.,TRBV2,.
CASSQGTTTGEKLFF,TGTGCCAGCAGCCAAGGGACAACGACGGGTGAAAAACTGTTTTTT,TRBJ1-4,.,TRBV7-8,.
CASSQEVGGANTGELFF,TGTGCCAGCAGCCAAGAGGTCGGGGGGGCGAACACCGGGGAGCTGTTTTTT,TRBJ2-2,once,TRBV3-1/TRBV3-2,TRBD2
CASSPPGTSGRASYEQYF,TGTGCCAGCTCACCACCTGGGACTAGCGGGAGGGCCTCCTACGAGCAGTACTTC,TRBJ2-7,.,TRBV18,TRBD2
CASSLGQGNQPQHF,TGTGCCAGCAGCTTAGGACAGGGTAATCAGCCCCAGCATTTT,TRBJ1-5,.,TRBV11-3,TRBD1
CATSRDLLGSENSPLHF,TGTGCCACCAGCAGAGATCTTCTCGGGAGTGAGAATTCACCCCTCCACTTT,TRBJ1-6,.,TRBV15,.